This T cell receptor (beta chain) is from a study of cytomegalovirus exposure and HLA in healthy donors. The overall study: Roughly 170 million T cells yielded under 130 million unique TCR beta sequences in earlier analysis.

A note on this clone: Antigen: not known.

PCR employed 60 Vbeta and 13 Jbeta primers. This table comes from immunoSEQ multiplex PCR, and its TCRdb copy is limited to in-frame clones, with some not included. The table records some 100,000 clones, approximately 80% of them present only once. Study-level points and caveats: Reportedly, fewer N-insertions than the roughly 690-donor mean appeared in an Asian-associated ancestry cluster in a later analysis. CMV antigen specificity was confirmed in vitro for three CMV-associated chains. TCR beta sequences reportedly predicted most subjects' HLA-A and HLA-B alleles accurately.

V shed 7 bases and J shed 8 bases, with 15 bases lying between them. The CDR3 contains 13 residues. CDR1 is MDHEN and CDR2 is SYDVKM in the germline V gene. The receptor was isolated from a middle-aged man in good health and CMV-seropositive. The sample comprised PBMCs. The chain has TRBV28 and TRBJ1-5, with a possible D match to TRBD1 (5 bases). CDR3 region: CASTIGGFEPQHF. In nucleotides, the CDR3 is TGTGCCAGCACTATTGGGGGGTTCGAGCCCCAGCATTTT.